The 13 T cell receptor beta chains reported below all come from one sample, sequenced in a study of cytomegalovirus exposure and HLA in healthy donors. The protocol was immunoSEQ multiplex PCR, while the TCRdb copy is restricted to in-frame clones and leaves out a portion. There are 200,000 to 300,000 clones in the sample; 80% to 95% occur only once, and 3.1% lies in the top ten. The material sequenced was PBMCs. Receptor source: a woman between 25 and 40 years old in good health and CMV-seronegative.

This chain joins TRBV6-6 and TRBJ2-4, with D possibly being TRBD1 (6 bases). V was shortened by 6 bases and J by 2 bases, with 11 bases between the two germline ends. The germline gives CDR1 MNHNY, CDR2 SVGAGI (reference sequence). The CDR3 is 14 residues long. Here the CDR3 DNA reads TGTGCCAGCAGACACAGGGATACCAAAAACATTCAGTACTTC. Translating it yields CASRHRDTKNIQYF.

The rearrangement links TRBV2 to TRBJ2-1; 7 positions agree with TRBD1. The CDR3 has 12 amino acids. J gave up 9 bases and V 5 bases, and 4 bases lay outside the gene matches. Germline V CDR1 and CDR2: SNHLY, FYNNEI. CDR3: CASSTTGVEQFF. CDR3 sequence (DNA): TGTGCCAGCAGTACCACAGGGGTTGAGCAGTTCTTC.

This chain joins TRBV11-2 and TRBJ2-2; TRBD1 might be the D (6 bases). This CDR3 is built from 13 residues. V lost 2 bases and J 5 bases, leaving 6 bases between the germline ends. CDR1 and CDR2 from the germline V gene are SGHAT and FQNNGV. For the CDR3, the DNA is TGTGCCAGCAGCTTAAGGGGGACCGGGGAGCTGTTTTTT. Amino acids: CASSLRGTGELFF.

The chain joins TRBV4-2 to TRBJ2-7, with D possibly being TRBD1 (8 bases). V lost 1 base to trimming and J lost 4 bases, with 14 bases between them. The CDR3 totals 15 residues. The germline gives CDR1 LGHNA, CDR2 YNFKEQ. CDR3 amino acids: CASSQATGGAYEQYF. CDR3 bases: TGTGCCAGCAGCCAAGCAACAGGGGGGGCTTACGAGCAGTACTTC.

This clone was picked up one time. V usage is TRBV5-6 and J usage is TRBJ2-3; TRBD2 agrees at 8 bases. V gave up 3 bases and J gave up 0 bases; unmatched junction bases: 9. Germline V gene lookup returns CDR1 SGHDT and CDR2 YYEEEE. There are 17 residues in the CDR3. The chain's CDR3 is CASSSLGASGSTDTQYF. For the CDR3, the DNA is TGTGCCAGCAGCTCCCTCGGGGCTAGCGGGAGCACAGATACGCAGTATTTT. Full variable domain (rest looked up from reference TRBV5-6 and TRBJ2-3): DAGVTQSPTHLIKTRGQQVTLRCSPKSGHDTVSWYQQALGQGPQFIFQYYEEEERQRGNFPDRFSGHQFPNYSSELNVNALLLGDSALYLCASSSLGASGSTDTQYFGPGTRLTVL.

This clone was found a few times. The gene calls are TRBV5-1 and TRBJ1-1; no clear D gene. The CDR3 loop spans 12 amino acids. Germline V gene sequence: CDR1 SGHRS, CDR2 YFSETQ. Trimming removed 2 bases at V and 2 bases at J, with 4 bases between. In DNA form, the CDR3 reads TGCGCCAGCAGCTTCCCCAACACTGAAGCTTTCTTT. Its protein is CASSFPNTEAFF.

The chain uses TRBV7-6 and TRBJ2-7, with 14 positions matching TRBD2. Germline CDR1 reads SGHVS; CDR2 reads FNYEAQ. The V gene end was trimmed by 3 bases and the J gene end by 6 bases; junction bases not matched to a gene: 22. The length of the CDR3 is 21 residues. In nucleotides, the CDR3 is TGTGCCAGCAGCTTTTCTTTCAAGGGGACTAGCGGGAGCTCCCCCCCTGGCGAGCAGTACTTC. It codes for CASSFSFKGTSGSSPPGEQYF.

The chain recombines TRBV6-5 with TRBJ2-7, with D uncertain. V shed 2 bases and J shed 0 bases, with 14 bases lying between them. Germline V gene sequence: CDR1 MNHEY, CDR2 SVGAGI. The CDR3 loop spans 16 amino acids. The CDR3 spells CASSYASLTASYEQYF. CDR3 DNA sequence: TGTGCCAGCAGTTACGCCTCCCTGACGGCCTCCTACGAGCAGTACTTC.

The chain joins TRBV14 to TRBJ1-3, with a tentative D call TRBD1 (5 bases). The CDR3 length is 16 residues. V was pared by 1 base and J by 0 bases, with 10 bases between. From germline, CDR1 is SGHDN and CDR2 FVKESK. CDR3 region: CASSQVPGSSGNTIYF. CDR3 bases: TGTGCCAGCAGCCAAGTCCCAGGGAGCTCTGGAAACACCATATATTTT.

This chain connects TRBV6-1 to TRBJ2-2; no firm D call. The germline CDR1 and CDR2 sequences are MNHNS and SASEGT. The V and J ends lost 5 bases and 6 bases respectively, with 10 bases between them. This CDR3 contains 13 residues. CDR3 loop: CASSLVSAGELFF. The CDR3 nucleotides are TGTGCCAGCAGTCTAGTGAGCGCCGGGGAGCTGTTTTTT.

J is TRBJ2-7 and V is TRBV7-2; 11 nucleotides agree with TRBD2. Germline assignment: CDR1 SGHTA and CDR2 FQGNSA. The CDR3 spans 14 residues. The ends lost 4 bases at V and 7 bases at J; junction bases unmatched: 6. DNA for the CDR3: TGTGCCAGCAGCTCACTAGCGGGAGAAAGTGAGCAGTACTTC. Translated: CASSSLAGESEQYF.

The chain carries TRBV28 and TRBJ1-5; no clear D gene. CDR3 length equals 14 residues. V lost 0 bases and J lost 3, with 6 bases in between. The germline V gene has CDR1 MDHEN and CDR2 SYDVKM. CDR3 region: CASSLWRVNQPQHF. DNA for the CDR3: TGTGCCAGCAGTTTATGGCGGGTCAATCAGCCCCAGCATTTT.

The chain recombines TRBV7-2 with TRBJ1-2; 7 nucleotides match TRBD1. The ends lost 5 bases at V and 2 bases at J; junction bases unmatched: 11. The CDR3 totals 16 residues. Per germline, CDR1 SGHTA and CDR2 FQGNSA. The CDR3 protein is CASSEGGTGDNYGYTF. CDR3 in DNA: TGTGCCAGCAGCGAAGGGGGTACAGGGGACAACTATGGCTACACCTTC.